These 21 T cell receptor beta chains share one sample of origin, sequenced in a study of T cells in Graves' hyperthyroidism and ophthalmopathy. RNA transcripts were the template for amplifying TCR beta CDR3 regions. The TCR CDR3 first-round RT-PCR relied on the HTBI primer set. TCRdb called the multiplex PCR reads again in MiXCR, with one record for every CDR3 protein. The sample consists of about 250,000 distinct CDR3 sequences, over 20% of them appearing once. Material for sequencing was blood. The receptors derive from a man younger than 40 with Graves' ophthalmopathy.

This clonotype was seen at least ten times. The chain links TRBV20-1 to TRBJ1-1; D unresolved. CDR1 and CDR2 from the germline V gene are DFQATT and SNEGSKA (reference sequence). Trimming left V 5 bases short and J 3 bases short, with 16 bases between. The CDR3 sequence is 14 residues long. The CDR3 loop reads CSAERIDGDTEAFF. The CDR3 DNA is TGCAGTGCTGAACGGATAGATGGGGACACTGAAGCTTTCTTT.

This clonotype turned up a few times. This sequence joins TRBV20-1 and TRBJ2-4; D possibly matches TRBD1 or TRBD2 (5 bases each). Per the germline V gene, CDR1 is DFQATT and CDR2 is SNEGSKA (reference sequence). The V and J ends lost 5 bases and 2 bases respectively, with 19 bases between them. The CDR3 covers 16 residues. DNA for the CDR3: TGCAGTGCTCCTAAGGACATCCGGAGGACCAAAAACATTCAGTACTTC. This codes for CSAPKDIRRTKNIQYF.

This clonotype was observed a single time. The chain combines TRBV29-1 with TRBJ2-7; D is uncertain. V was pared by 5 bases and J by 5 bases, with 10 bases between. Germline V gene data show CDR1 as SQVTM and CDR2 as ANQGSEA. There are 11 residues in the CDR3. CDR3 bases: TGCAGCGTTACTTTGGCGAACGAGCAGTACTTC. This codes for CSVTLANEQYF.

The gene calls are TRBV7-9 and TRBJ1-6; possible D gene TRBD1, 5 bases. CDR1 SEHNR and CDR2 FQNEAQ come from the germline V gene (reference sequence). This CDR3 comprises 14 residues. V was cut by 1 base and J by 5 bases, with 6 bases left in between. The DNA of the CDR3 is TGTGCCAGCAGCTTAGAACAGGATAATTCACCCCTCCACTTT. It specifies CASSLEQDNSPLHF.

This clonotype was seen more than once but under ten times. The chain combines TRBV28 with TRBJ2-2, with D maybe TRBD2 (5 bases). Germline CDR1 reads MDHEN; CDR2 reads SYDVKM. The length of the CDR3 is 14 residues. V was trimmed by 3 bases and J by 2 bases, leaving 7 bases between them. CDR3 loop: CASSFGLNTGELFF. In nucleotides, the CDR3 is TGTGCCAGCAGTTTTGGACTTAACACCGGGGAGCTGTTTTTT.

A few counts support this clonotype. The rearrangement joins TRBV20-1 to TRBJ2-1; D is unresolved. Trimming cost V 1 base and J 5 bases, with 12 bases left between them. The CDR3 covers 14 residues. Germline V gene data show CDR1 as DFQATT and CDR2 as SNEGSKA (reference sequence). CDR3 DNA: TGCAGTGCTAGAGCTCTATTTGACCACAATGAGCAGTTCTTC. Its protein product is CSARALFDHNEQFF.

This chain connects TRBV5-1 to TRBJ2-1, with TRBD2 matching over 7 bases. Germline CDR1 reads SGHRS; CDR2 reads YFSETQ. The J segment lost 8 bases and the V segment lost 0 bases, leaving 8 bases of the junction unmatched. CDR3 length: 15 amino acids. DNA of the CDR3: TGCGCCAGCAGCTTGGAGTCCGGGACTATGGATGAGCAGTTCTTC. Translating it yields CASSLESGTMDEQFF.

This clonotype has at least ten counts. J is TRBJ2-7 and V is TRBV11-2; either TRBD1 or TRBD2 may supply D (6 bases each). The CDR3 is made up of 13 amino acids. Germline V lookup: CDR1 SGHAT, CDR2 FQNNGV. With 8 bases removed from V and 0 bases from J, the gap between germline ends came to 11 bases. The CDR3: CASRGTPSYEQYF. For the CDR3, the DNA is TGTGCCAGCCGCGGGACACCCTCCTACGAGCAGTACTTC.

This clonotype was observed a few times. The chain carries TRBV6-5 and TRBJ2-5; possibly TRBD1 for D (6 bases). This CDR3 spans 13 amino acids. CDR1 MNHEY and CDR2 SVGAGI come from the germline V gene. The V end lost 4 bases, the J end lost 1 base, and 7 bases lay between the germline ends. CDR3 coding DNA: TGTGCCAGCAGTTGGACAGTCCAAGAGACCCAGTACTTC. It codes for CASSWTVQETQYF.

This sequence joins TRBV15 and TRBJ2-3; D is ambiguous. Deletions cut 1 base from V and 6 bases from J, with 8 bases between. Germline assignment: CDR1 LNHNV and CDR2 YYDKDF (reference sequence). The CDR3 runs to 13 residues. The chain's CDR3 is CATSRGSLDTQYF. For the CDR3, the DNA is TGTGCCACCAGCAGAGGTAGTCTGGATACGCAGTATTTT.

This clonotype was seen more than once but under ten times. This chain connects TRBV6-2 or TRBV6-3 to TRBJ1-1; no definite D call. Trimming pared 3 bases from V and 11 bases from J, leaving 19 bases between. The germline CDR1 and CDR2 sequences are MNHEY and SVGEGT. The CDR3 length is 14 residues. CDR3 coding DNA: TGTGCCAGCAGTTATAACGTATGGATTGCTGGGGCTTTCTTT. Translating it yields CASSYNVWIAGAFF.

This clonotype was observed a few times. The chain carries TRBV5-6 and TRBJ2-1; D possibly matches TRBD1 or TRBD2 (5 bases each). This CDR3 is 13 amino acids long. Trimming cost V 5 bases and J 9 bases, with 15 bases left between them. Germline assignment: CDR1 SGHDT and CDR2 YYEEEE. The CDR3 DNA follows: TGTGCCAGCAGGATGAGGCCGGGACCTGAGCAGTTCTTC. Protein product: CASRMRPGPEQFF.

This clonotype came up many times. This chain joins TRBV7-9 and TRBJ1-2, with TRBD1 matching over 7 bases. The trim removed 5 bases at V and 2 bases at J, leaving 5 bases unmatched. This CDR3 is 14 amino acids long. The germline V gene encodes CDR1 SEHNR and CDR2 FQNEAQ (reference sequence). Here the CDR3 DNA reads TGTGCCAGCAGCAAAACAGGGGCCAACTATGGCTACACCTTC. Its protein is CASSKTGANYGYTF.

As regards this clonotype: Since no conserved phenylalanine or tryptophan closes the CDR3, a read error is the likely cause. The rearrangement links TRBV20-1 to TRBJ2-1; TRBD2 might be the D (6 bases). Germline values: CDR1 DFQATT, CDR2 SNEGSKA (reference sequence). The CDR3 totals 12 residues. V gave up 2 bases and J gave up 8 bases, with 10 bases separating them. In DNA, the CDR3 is TGCAGTGCTAGATGGGACTCCGATGAGCAGTTCTCC. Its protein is CSARWDSDEQFS.

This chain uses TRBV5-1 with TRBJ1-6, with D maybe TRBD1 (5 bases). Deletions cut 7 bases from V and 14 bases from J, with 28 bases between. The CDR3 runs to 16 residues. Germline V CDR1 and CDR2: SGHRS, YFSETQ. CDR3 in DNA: TGCGCCAGCGGATGGGGGACTGCCGAATCCGTCGGGGCCCTCCACTTT. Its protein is CASGWGTAESVGALHF.

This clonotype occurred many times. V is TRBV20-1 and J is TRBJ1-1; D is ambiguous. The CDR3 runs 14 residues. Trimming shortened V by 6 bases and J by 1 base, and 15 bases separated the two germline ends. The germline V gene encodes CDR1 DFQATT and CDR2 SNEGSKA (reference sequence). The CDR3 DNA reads TGCAGTGCCAAGCAGCGTCAGACGAACACTGAAGCTTTCTTT. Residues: CSAKQRQTNTEAFF.

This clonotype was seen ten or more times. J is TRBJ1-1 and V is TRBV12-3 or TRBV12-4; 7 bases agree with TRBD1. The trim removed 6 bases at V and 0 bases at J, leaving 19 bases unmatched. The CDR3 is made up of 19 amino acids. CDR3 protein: CASSLPSGTAVFMNTEAFF. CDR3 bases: TGTGCCAGCAGCCTCCCCTCCGGGACAGCGGTTTTCATGAACACTGAAGCTTTCTTT.

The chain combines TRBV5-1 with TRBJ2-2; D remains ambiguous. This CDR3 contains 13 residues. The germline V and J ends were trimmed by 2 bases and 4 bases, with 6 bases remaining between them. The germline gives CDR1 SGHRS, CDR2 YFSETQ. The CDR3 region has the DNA TGCGCCAGCAGCTTAATTGTCACCGGGGAGCTGTTTTTT. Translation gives CASSLIVTGELFF. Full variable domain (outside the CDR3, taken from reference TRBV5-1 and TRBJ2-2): KAGVTQTPRYLIKTRGQQVTLSCSPISGHRSVSWYQQTPGQGLQFLFEYFSETQRNKGNFPGRFSGRQFSNSRSEMNVSTLELGDSALYLCASSLIVTGELFFGEGSRLTVL.

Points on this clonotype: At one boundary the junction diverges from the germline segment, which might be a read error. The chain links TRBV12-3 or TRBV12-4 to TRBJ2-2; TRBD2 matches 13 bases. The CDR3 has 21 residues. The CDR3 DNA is TGTGCCAGCAGTGTAGCGCTCGGGACTAGCGGGAAAGGAGGAAGGACCGGGGAGCTGTTTTTT. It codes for CASSVALGTSGKGGRTGELFF.

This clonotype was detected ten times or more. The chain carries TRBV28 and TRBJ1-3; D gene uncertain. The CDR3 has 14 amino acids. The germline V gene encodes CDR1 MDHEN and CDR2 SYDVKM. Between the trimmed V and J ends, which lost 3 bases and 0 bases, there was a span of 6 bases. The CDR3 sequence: CASSLGSSGNTIYF. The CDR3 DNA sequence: TGTGCCAGCAGTTTGGGGAGCTCTGGAAACACCATATATTTT.

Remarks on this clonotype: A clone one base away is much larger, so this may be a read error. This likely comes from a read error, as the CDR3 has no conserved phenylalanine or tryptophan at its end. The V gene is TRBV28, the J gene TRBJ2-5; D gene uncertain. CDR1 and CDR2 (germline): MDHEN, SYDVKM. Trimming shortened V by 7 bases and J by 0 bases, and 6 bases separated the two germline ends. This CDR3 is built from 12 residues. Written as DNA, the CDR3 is TGTGCCAGCAAACGGGACCAAGAGACCCAGTACCTC. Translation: CASKRDQETQYL.